Below, one T cell receptor beta chain is given with its context. This clonotype was seen repeatedly, ten times or more. Its recognized antigen is unknown. It has no much larger one-base neighbor in the sample; base qualities were not kept. cDNA was synthesized by template-switch 5'RACE using a primer carrying a 10-nucleotide random unique molecular identifier by which each TCR transcript was tagged. Over 170 million TCR-beta sequences, covering 15-18 subjects, were produced in each sequencing run. The RNeasy kit was used to extract total RNA. The KAPA Real-time Library Amplification kit was used to amplify TCR-beta VDJ regions with primers for the TCR constant region and the 5'RACE anchor. A first PCR added sample indexes and Illumina adaptors, and a second PCR then raised library yield. After Ampure bead purification, the TCR product of roughly 650 bp was size-selected on a 2% E-gel SizeSelection system. Before pooling, libraries had their quality checked on a Bioanalyzer, their concentration measured with Qubit, and their quantity determined with the Kapa Library Quantification kit. Paired-end 2 x 150 bp sequencing of the libraries was performed on an Illumina HiSeq 2500. To increase sequence diversity, roughly 24-32% phiX was spiked into each library pool. In the authors' own workflow: The UMI-based MiGEC pipeline processed quality-filtered reads and removed over 75% of raw TCR sequences during error correction. IMGT germline references were used for aligning VDJ genes, and each clonotype was defined as a unique CDR3 amino acid sequence together with its V-J genes. Clonal expansion, Shannon diversity and CDR3 relatedness (CalcPairwiseDistances, ClusterSamples) were evaluated with VDJtools, and phylogenetic trees were built with CLCbio workbench. Clones with at least 8 unique UMIs were defined as expanded, with this threshold being based on coefficient-of-variation modelling across technical triplicates. The raw public data were reprocessed by TCRdb itself: fastp quality trimming at Q25, MiXCR clonotype calling, in-frame beta chains only. Identical CDR3 proteins give one entry, which carries the most common genes and DNA. The authors' filters were not applied to this entry. The sample table holds 77,000 or so distinct CDR3 sequences, of which about 9% were seen once. About 1.7% of the sample belongs to the ten largest clones.

This entry is derived from a study of neurological immune-mediated disorders (dated 2019 in TCRdb). As for the study more broadly: Using UMI-based sequencing, the study compared peripheral blood TCR-beta repertoires from patients with HTLV-I-associated myelopathy (HAM/TSP), patients with multiple sclerosis, and healthy controls. The approximately 100 TCR-beta libraries included longitudinal samples, technical triplicates and paired sorted CD4+ and CD8+ T-cell subsets alongside PBMC samples. Of the approximately 70 subjects in the cohort, some 15 were HAM/TSP patients, around 34 were multiple sclerosis patients, and around 20 were healthy controls. Summary of the overall study and its limitations: TCR clonal expansion was highest in HAM/TSP patients and lowest in MS patients, with MS patients falling below even healthy controls. No identical CDR3 amino acid sequences were found to be shared among expanded clones across subjects, suggesting that TCR-beta repertoires were private in all groups.

The healthy controls were volunteers from a blood bank in Maryland, USA. For unsorted PBMC libraries, 2 million PBMCs were used after storage in RNAlater at -80 degrees C until RNA extraction. PBMCs were separated from peripheral blood using Ficoll-Hypaque density gradient centrifugation and then cryopreserved in liquid nitrogen. Relative to germline, V is 2 bases shorter and J is 4 bases shorter, with 14 bases between their ends. The CDR1 and CDR2 encoded by the germline V gene (reference sequence) are DFQATT and SNEGSKA. The CDR3 runs 14 residues from the cysteine to the phenylalanine. The retained sequence is limited to the CDR3, 42 bases, with the frame set at the first base.

This sequence originates from a man aged 50 to 60 in good health. The chain uses TRBV20-1 and TRBJ2-5; TRBD2 is perhaps the D gene, given 6 matching bases. Sample: PBMCs. The CDR3 in this case is CSARRQGGGETQYF. The DNA is TGCAGTGCTAGAAGGCAGGGAGGAGGAGAGACCCAGTACTTC.